These T cell receptor beta chains were read from a single sample in a study of blood T cells in healthy people across ages. Each CDR3 protein is one row after TCRdb ran MiXCR on the 5' RACE reads. Here the sample spans around 990,000 distinct CDR3 sequences, about two fifths being singletons. The sample consisted of blood. All receptors come from a man aged 18 to 30 in good health. CDR3s include the opening cysteine and the closing phenylalanine or tryptophan. A D gene is named only where the DNA matches it firmly. Not every row has a clone size; where given, it reads once, few, many or a size class.

j_call: TRBJ2-5; d_call: -; clone_size: many; cdr3_length: 13; v_call: TRBV12-3/TRBV12-4; cdr3_nt: TGTGCCAGCAGTTTTGGCGGAGGAGAGACCCAGTACTTC; cdr3_aa: CASSFGGGETQYF
j_call: TRBJ2-7; d_call: -; clone_size: few; cdr3_length: 13; v_call: TRBV27; cdr3_nt: TGTGCCAGCAGGGACCTATCGGCGGGAGAGCAGTACTTC; cdr3_aa: CASRDLSAGEQYF
j_call: TRBJ1-2; d_call: -; clone_size: -; cdr3_length: 15; v_call: TRBV27; cdr3_nt: TGTGCCAGCAGTTTAGCCGGGCTTTGGGGGGGTGGCTACACCTTC; cdr3_aa: CASSLAGLWGGGYTF
j_call: TRBJ1-6; d_call: -; clone_size: few; cdr3_length: 17; v_call: TRBV10-3; cdr3_nt: TGTGCCATCAGTGAGTCGGGCACGAGCTCCTATAATTCACCCCTCCACTTT; cdr3_aa: CAISESGTSSYNSPLHF
j_call: TRBJ2-1; d_call: -; clone_size: -; cdr3_length: 13; v_call: TRBV4-2; cdr3_nt: TGTGCCAGCAGCCAAGTTCTGGGGTACGAGCAGTTCTTC; cdr3_aa: CASSQVLGYEQFF
j_call: TRBJ1-4; d_call: -; clone_size: -; cdr3_length: 14; v_call: TRBV7-3; cdr3_nt: TGTGCCAGGGGTCGGACGGGAACTAATGAAAAACTGTTTTTT; cdr3_aa: CARGRTGTNEKLFF
j_call: TRBJ1-5; d_call: -; clone_size: -; cdr3_length: 14; v_call: TRBV6-2/TRBV6-3; cdr3_nt: TGTGCCAGCAGTGGAACAGGGCCGGCTCAGCCCCAGCATTTT; cdr3_aa: CASSGTGPAQPQHF
j_call: TRBJ1-5; d_call: -; clone_size: -; cdr3_length: 15; v_call: TRBV20-1; cdr3_nt: TGCAGTGCTAGAGATGACCGCTACCAGAATCAGCCCCAGCATTTT; cdr3_aa: CSARDDRYQNQPQHF
j_call: TRBJ2-3; d_call: TRBD2; clone_size: few; cdr3_length: 17; v_call: TRBV5-4; cdr3_nt: TGTGCCAGCAGTTCTCGGGGGGGGCTTACTAGCACAGATACGCAGTATTTT; cdr3_aa: CASSSRGGLTSTDTQYF
j_call: TRBJ2-7; d_call: -; clone_size: few; cdr3_length: 12; v_call: TRBV6-2/TRBV6-3; cdr3_nt: TGTGCCAGCAGCCATAGCTCCTACGAGCAGTACTTC; cdr3_aa: CASSHSSYEQYF
j_call: TRBJ2-1; d_call: TRBD1; clone_size: few; cdr3_length: 13; v_call: TRBV12-3/TRBV12-4; cdr3_nt: TGTGCCAGCAGACAGGGGGCCTACAATGAGCAGTTCTTC; cdr3_aa: CASRQGAYNEQFF
j_call: TRBJ1-4; d_call: -; clone_size: few; cdr3_length: 14; v_call: TRBV12-3/TRBV12-4; cdr3_nt: TGTGCCAGCAGCCCGACTGGCCGTAATGAAAAACTGTTTTTT; cdr3_aa: CASSPTGRNEKLFF
j_call: TRBJ2-7; d_call: TRBD1; clone_size: once; cdr3_length: 17; v_call: TRBV27; cdr3_nt: TGTGCCAGCAACCTTACCCCTCGGACAGGGGGCTCCTACGAGCAGTACTTC; cdr3_aa: CASNLTPRTGGSYEQYF
j_call: TRBJ2-7; d_call: -; clone_size: -; cdr3_length: 14; v_call: TRBV3-1; cdr3_nt: TGTGCCAGCAGCCAAGAATCCAGGGGAGGTGAGCAGTACTTC; cdr3_aa: CASSQESRGGEQYF
j_call: TRBJ1-1; d_call: -; clone_size: few; cdr3_length: 15; v_call: TRBV27; cdr3_nt: TGTGCCAGTGGACTTAGGAACTTCAGGGATACTGAAGCTTTCTTT; cdr3_aa: CASGLRNFRDTEAFF
j_call: TRBJ2-1; d_call: -; clone_size: -; cdr3_length: 14; v_call: TRBV6-6; cdr3_nt: TGTGCCGCCAGCGACAGAAGCTCCTACAATGAGCAGTTCTTC; cdr3_aa: CAASDRSSYNEQFF
j_call: TRBJ2-2; d_call: -; clone_size: few; cdr3_length: 16; v_call: TRBV7-2; cdr3_nt: TGTGCCAGCAGCTTAGGTCTTGGCAGGGAGGCCGGGGAGCTGTTTTTT; cdr3_aa: CASSLGLGREAGELFF
j_call: TRBJ2-2; d_call: TRBD2; clone_size: -; cdr3_length: 16; v_call: TRBV9; cdr3_nt: TGTGCCAACAGCGTAAAGAACCGGGGGGGTTCCGGGGAGCTGTTTTTT; cdr3_aa: CANSVKNRGGSGELFF
j_call: TRBJ2-3; d_call: -; clone_size: -; cdr3_length: 14; v_call: TRBV20-1; cdr3_nt: TGCAGTGCGCCCGGCAGGGGAACCACAGATACGCAGTATTTT; cdr3_aa: CSAPGRGTTDTQYF
j_call: TRBJ1-1; d_call: TRBD1; clone_size: -; cdr3_length: 13; v_call: TRBV29-1; cdr3_nt: TGCAGCGTTGAACCATCCGACAGGGCTGAAGCTTTCTTT; cdr3_aa: CSVEPSDRAEAFF
j_call: TRBJ2-7; d_call: -; clone_size: -; cdr3_length: 15; v_call: TRBV21-1; cdr3_nt: TGTGCCAGCAGCCAAAAGAGGGACTCCGGCTACGAGCAGTACTTC; cdr3_aa: CASSQKRDSGYEQYF
j_call: TRBJ2-2; d_call: -; clone_size: -; cdr3_length: 16; v_call: TRBV2; cdr3_nt: TGTGCCAGCAGCATGGACCTTGCATCGAACACCGGGGAGCTGTTTTTT; cdr3_aa: CASSMDLASNTGELFF
j_call: TRBJ2-3; d_call: -; clone_size: few; cdr3_length: 15; v_call: TRBV11-1; cdr3_nt: TGTGCCAGCAGCCCTGGACTCGGAGACACAGATACGCAGTATTTT; cdr3_aa: CASSPGLGDTDTQYF
j_call: TRBJ1-2; d_call: TRBD1; clone_size: few; cdr3_length: 16; v_call: TRBV3-1; cdr3_nt: TGTGCCAGCAGCCAAGACATGACAGGGGATCATTATGGCTACACCTTC; cdr3_aa: CASSQDMTGDHYGYTF
j_call: TRBJ1-2; d_call: -; clone_size: few; cdr3_length: 13; v_call: TRBV29-1; cdr3_nt: TGCAGCGTTCAAGGGTTAGCTAACTATGGCTACACCTTC; cdr3_aa: CSVQGLANYGYTF
j_call: TRBJ2-3; d_call: -; clone_size: -; cdr3_length: 13; v_call: TRBV28; cdr3_nt: TGTGCCAGCAGTTTAAGCCTACCAGATACGCAGTATTTT; cdr3_aa: CASSLSLPDTQYF
j_call: TRBJ2-2; d_call: TRBD1; clone_size: -; cdr3_length: 12; v_call: TRBV20-1; cdr3_nt: TGCAGTGCTAGGGACAGGCACGGGGAGCTGTTTTTT; cdr3_aa: CSARDRHGELFF
j_call: TRBJ2-1; d_call: -; clone_size: few; cdr3_length: 14; v_call: TRBV2; cdr3_nt: TGTGCCAGCAGTGAGCTTAGGACCTACAATGAGCAGTTCTTC; cdr3_aa: CASSELRTYNEQFF
j_call: TRBJ1-6; d_call: -; clone_size: -; cdr3_length: 17; v_call: TRBV21-1; cdr3_nt: TGTGCCAGCAGCCGCAAGGGGCCTGACAGAGCCAATTCACCCCTCCACTTT; cdr3_aa: CASSRKGPDRANSPLHF
j_call: TRBJ1-2; d_call: -; clone_size: -; cdr3_length: 14; v_call: TRBV20-1; cdr3_nt: TGCAGTGCCAGATTCGAGGAGAATAACTATGGCTACACCTTC; cdr3_aa: CSARFEENNYGYTF
j_call: TRBJ1-1; d_call: -; clone_size: -; cdr3_length: 14; v_call: TRBV5-1; cdr3_nt: TGTGCCACTAGGAGGGCCCCAGGGGTCACTGAAGCTTTCTTT; cdr3_aa: CATRRAPGVTEAFF
j_call: TRBJ2-3; d_call: TRBD1; clone_size: many; cdr3_length: 17; v_call: TRBV4-1; cdr3_nt: TGCGCCAGCAGCCAAGATATGAGGACAGGATCCACAGATACGCAGTATTTT; cdr3_aa: CASSQDMRTGSTDTQYF